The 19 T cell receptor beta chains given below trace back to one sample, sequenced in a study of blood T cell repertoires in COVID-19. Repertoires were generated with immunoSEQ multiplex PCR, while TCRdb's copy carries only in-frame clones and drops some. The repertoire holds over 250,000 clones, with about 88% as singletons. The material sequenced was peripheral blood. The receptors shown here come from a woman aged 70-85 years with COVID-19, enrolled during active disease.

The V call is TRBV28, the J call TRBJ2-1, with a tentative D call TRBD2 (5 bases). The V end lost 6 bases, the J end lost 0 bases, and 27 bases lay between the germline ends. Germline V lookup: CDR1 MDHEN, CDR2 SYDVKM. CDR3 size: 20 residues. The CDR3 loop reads CASSGGTVDGRASSYNEQFF. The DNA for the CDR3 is TGTGCCAGCAGCGGAGGTACAGTGGATGGAAGGGCCAGCTCCTACAATGAGCAGTTCTTC.

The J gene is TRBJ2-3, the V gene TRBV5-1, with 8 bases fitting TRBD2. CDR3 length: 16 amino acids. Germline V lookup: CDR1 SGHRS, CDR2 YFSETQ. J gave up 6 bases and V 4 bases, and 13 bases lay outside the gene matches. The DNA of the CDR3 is TGCGCCAGCAGCGCCAAGCGGGGGAACCCCCCCGATACGCAGTATTTT. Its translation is CASSAKRGNPPDTQYF. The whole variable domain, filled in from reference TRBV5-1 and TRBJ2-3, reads KAGVTQTPRYLIKTRGQQVTLSCSPISGHRSVSWYQQTPGQGLQFLFEYFSETQRNKGNFPGRFSGRQFSNSRSEMNVSTLELGDSALYLCASSAKRGNPPDTQYFGPGTRLTVL.

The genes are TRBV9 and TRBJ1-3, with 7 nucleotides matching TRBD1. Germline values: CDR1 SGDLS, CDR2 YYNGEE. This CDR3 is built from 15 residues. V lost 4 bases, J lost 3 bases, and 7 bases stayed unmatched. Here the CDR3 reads CASSLRTGGGNTIYF. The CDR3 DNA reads TGTGCCAGCAGCTTGAGGACAGGAGGTGGAAACACCATATATTTT.

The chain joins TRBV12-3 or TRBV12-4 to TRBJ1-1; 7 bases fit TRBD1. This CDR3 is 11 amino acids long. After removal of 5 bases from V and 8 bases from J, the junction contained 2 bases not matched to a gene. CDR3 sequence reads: CASSLGQEAFF. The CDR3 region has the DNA TGTGCCAGCAGTCTGGGACAGGAAGCTTTCTTT.

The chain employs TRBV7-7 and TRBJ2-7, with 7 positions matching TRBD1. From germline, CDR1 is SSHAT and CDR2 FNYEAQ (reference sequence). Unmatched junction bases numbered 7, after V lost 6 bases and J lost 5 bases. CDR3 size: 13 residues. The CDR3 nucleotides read TGTGCCAGCAGTAAGGACAGGACCCACGAGCAGTACTTC. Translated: CASSKDRTHEQYF.

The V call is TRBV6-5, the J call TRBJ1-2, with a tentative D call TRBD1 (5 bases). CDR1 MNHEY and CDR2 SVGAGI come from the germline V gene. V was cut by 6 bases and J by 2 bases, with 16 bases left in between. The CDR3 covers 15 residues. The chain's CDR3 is CASSHSGLLNYGYTF. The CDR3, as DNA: TGTGCCAGCAGCCATTCGGGACTCCTGAACTATGGCTACACCTTC.

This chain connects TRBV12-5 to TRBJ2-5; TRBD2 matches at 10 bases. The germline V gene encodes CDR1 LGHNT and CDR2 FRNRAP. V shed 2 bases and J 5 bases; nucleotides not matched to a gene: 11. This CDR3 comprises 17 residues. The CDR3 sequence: CASGLKASGGAPETQYF. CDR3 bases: TGTGCTAGTGGTTTGAAAGCCAGCGGGGGGGCTCCGGAGACCCAGTACTTC.

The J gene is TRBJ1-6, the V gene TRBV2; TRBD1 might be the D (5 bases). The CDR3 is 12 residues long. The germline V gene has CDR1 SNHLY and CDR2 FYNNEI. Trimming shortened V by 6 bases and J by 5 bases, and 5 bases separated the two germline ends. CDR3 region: CASRTDNSPLHF. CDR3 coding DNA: TGTGCCAGCAGGACAGATAATTCACCCCTCCACTTT.

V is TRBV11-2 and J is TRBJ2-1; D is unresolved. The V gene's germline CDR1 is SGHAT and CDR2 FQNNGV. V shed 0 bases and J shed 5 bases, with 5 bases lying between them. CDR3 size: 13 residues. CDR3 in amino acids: CASSLEHHNEQFF. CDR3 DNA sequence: TGTGCCAGCAGCTTAGAACACCACAATGAGCAGTTCTTC.

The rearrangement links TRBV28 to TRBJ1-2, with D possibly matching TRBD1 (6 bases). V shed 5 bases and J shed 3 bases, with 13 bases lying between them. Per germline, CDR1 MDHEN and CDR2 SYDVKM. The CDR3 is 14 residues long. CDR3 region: CASSVGRGYYGYTF. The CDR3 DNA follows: TGTGCCAGCAGTGTAGGCAGGGGCTACTATGGCTACACCTTC.

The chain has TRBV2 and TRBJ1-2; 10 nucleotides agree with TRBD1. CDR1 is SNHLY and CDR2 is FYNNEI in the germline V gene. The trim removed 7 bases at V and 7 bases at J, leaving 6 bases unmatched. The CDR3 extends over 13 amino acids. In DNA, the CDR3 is TGTGCCAGCAATCCGACAGGGGGCTTTGGCTACACCTTC. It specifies CASNPTGGFGYTF. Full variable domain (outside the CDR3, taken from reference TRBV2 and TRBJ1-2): EPEVTQTPSHQVTQMGQEVILRCVPISNHLYFYWYRQILGQKVEFLVSFYNNEISEKSEIFDDQFSVERPDGSNFTLKIRSTKLEDSAMYFCASNPTGGFGYTFGSGTRLTVV.

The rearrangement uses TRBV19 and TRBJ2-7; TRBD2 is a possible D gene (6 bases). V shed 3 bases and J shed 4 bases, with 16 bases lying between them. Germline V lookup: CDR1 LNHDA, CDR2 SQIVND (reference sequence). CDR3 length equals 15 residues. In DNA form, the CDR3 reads TGTGCCAGTAGTATCGCCGGCGGGGAATTGTACGAGCAGTACTTC. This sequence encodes CASSIAGGELYEQYF.

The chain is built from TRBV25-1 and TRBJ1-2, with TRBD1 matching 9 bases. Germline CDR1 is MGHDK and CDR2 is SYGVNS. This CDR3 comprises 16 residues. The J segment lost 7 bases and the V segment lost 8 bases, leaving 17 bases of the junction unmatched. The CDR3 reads CASFWDRDSKNAGYTF. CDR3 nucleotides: TGTGCCAGCTTCTGGGACAGGGATTCTAAAAACGCTGGCTACACCTTC.

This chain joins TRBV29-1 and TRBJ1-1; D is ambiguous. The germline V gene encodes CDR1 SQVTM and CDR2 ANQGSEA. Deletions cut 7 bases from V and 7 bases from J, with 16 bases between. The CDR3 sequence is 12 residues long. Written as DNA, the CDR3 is TGCAGCGGGCCTGACGGGAGCGGTGAAGCTTTCTTT. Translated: CSGPDGSGEAFF.

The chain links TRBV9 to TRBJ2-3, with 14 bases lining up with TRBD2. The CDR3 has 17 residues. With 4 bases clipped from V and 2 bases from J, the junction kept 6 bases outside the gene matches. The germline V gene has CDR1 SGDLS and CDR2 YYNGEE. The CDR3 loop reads CASSPGTSGGSTDTQYF. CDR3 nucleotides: TGTGCCAGCAGCCCCGGGACTAGCGGGGGCTCCACAGATACGCAGTATTTT.

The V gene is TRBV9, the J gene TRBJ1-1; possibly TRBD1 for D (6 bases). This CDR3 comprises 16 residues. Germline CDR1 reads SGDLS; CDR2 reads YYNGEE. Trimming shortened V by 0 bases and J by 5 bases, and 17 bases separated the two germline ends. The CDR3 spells CASSVGALGARTEAFF. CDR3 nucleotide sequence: TGTGCCAGCAGCGTAGGGGCGTTGGGGGCGCGGACTGAAGCTTTCTTT.

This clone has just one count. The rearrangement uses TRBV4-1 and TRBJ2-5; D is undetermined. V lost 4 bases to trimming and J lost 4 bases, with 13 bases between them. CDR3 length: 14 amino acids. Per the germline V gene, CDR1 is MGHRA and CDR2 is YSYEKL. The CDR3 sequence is CASSPGSLGETQYF. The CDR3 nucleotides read TGCGCCAGCAGCCCCGGGTCGCTTGGAGAGACCCAGTACTTC.

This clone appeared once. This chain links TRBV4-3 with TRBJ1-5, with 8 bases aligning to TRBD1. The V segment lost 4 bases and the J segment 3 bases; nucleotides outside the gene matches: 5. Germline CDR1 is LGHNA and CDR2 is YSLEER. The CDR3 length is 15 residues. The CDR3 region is CASSRDRGVNQPQHF. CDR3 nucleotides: TGCGCCAGCAGCCGCGACAGGGGTGTCAATCAGCCCCAGCATTTT.

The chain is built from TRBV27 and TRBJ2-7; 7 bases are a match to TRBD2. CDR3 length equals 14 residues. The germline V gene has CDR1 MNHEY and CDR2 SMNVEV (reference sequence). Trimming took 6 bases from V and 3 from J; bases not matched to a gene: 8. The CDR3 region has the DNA TGTGCCAGCAGGGGGCGGGGGTCCTTCTACGAGCAGTACTTC. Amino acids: CASRGRGSFYEQYF.